Below are 5 T cell receptor beta chains sequenced from a single sample in a study of siplizumab effects on memory and regulatory T cells. Produced via immunoSEQ multiplex PCR; TCRdb's table is partial and in-frame only. Seen here are 50,000 to 75,000 clones, approximately 79% observed once, and the top ten hold approximately 0.38%. The sample taken for sequencing was memory CD4+ T cells sorted from blood. These receptors were collected from a human donor in good health.

J is TRBJ1-1 and V is TRBV7-2, with a tentative D call TRBD1 (5 bases). CDR1 is SGHTA and CDR2 is FQGNSA in the germline V gene. CDR3 length: 13 residues. V was trimmed by 5 bases and J by 7 bases, leaving 14 bases between them. CDR3 region: CASSLRGAVEAFF. CDR3 nucleotides: TGTGCCAGCAGCCTACGAGGGGCAGTTGAAGCTTTCTTT.

The chain joins TRBV11-2 to TRBJ2-3; TRBD1 or TRBD2 may be the D gene (5 bases each). Per the germline V gene, CDR1 is SGHAT and CDR2 is FQNNGV. The CDR3 has 13 amino acids. V gave up 8 bases and J gave up 1 base, with 10 bases separating them. CDR3 bases: TGTGCCAGCCAGAGGGACGGCACAGATACGCAGTATTTT. It yields the protein CASQRDGTDTQYF.

This CDR3 is CASSLDGSGAGYTF. In nucleotides, the CDR3 is TGTGCCAGCAGCTTGGACGGAAGCGGTGCGGGCTACACCTTC. The chain recombines TRBV7-2 with TRBJ1-2; D ambiguous. The CDR3 loop spans 14 amino acids. V gave up 3 bases and J gave up 8 bases, with 16 bases separating them. Germline CDR1 reads SGHTA; CDR2 reads FQGNSA. The complete variable domain, with remaining parts taken from reference TRBV7-2 and TRBJ1-2, reads GAGVSQSPSNKVTEKGKDVELRCDPISGHTALYWYRQSLGQGLEFLIYFQGNSAPDKSGLPSDRFSAERTGGSVSTLTIQRTQQEDSAVYLCASSLDGSGAGYTFGSGTRLTVV.

This chain connects TRBV10-3 to TRBJ2-7; no clear D. The CDR3 runs to 13 residues. Germline loops: CDR1 ENHRY, CDR2 SYGVKD. The ends were cut back, 4 bases at V and 6 bases at J, with 13 bases in the middle. The CDR3 loop is CAISGDVGTEQYF. CDR3 sequence (DNA): TGTGCCATCAGTGGTGATGTGGGTACCGAGCAGTACTTC.

This clone was detected once. The chain links TRBV19 to TRBJ2-7; 9 positions agree with TRBD1. With V trimmed by 6 bases and J by 7 bases, 7 bases remained unmatched. Germline V lookup: CDR1 LNHDA, CDR2 SQIVND (reference sequence). The CDR3 loop spans 13 amino acids. The CDR3: CASSRDRAGEQYF. CDR3 sequence (DNA): TGTGCCAGTAGCCGGGACAGGGCCGGTGAGCAGTACTTC.